This TCR beta chain was observed in a study of blood T cells in healthy people across ages. Study results and caveats: The recorded TCR beta diversity per million T cells decreased in a roughly linear manner with age. The long-lived group displayed more naive CD4+ cells, plus higher diversity, than the aged donors did.

This CDR3 contains 15 residues. The germline V gene has CDR1 SGHAT and CDR2 FQNNGV. About this clonotype: The antigen is not known.

Total RNA, at least 5 micrograms per sample, came from PBMCs. Combining a sample-barcoded 5' primer with a J-beta primer mix, a second PCR ran for roughly 7 to 12 cycles. MiXCR, applied by TCRdb to the 5' RACE reads, yields one record per CDR3 protein. The sample shows about 1.8 million distinct CDR3 sequences, around half of them seen only once. The chain has TRBV11-2 and TRBJ2-1, with 8 bases lining up with TRBD2. Matching the DNA end better, TRBJ2-7 makes the J call doubtful. The receptor's source is a woman aged 40 to 50 in good health. The sequenced material came from blood. CDR3 DNA: TGTGCCAGCAGCTTAGAACTAGCGGCCAACAATGAGCAGTACTTC. Translated: CASSLELAANNEQYF.